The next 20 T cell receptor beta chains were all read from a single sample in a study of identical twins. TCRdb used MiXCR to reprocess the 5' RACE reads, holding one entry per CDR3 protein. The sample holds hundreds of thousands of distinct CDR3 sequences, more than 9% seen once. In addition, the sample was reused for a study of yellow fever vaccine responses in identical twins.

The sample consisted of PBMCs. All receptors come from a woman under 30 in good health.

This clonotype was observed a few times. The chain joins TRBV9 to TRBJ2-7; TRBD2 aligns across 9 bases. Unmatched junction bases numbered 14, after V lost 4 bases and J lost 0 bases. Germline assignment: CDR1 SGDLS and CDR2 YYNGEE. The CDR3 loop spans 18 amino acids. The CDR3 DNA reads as TGTGCCAGCAGCCAGGGTCTAGCGGGATTCCCAGACTCCTACGAGCAGTACTTC. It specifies CASSQGLAGFPDSYEQYF.

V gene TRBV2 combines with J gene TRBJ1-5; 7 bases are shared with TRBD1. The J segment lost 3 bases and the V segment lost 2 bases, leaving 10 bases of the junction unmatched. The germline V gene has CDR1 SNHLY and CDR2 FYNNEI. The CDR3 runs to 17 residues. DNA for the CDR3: TGTGCCAGCAGTGAAAGGCAGTACAGGGGCGTCAATCAGCCCCAGCATTTT. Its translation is CASSERQYRGVNQPQHF.

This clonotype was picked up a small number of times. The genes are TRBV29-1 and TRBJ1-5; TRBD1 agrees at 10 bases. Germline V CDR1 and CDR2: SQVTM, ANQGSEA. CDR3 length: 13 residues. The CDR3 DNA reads TGCGGGACAGGGGATGATAGCAATCAGCCCCAGCATTTT. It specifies CGTGDDSNQPQHF.

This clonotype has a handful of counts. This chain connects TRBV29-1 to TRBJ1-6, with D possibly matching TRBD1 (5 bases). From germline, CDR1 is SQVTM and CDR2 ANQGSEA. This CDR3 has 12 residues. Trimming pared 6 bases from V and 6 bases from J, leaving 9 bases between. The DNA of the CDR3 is TGCAGCGTCGGGACCGGTAATTCACCCCTCCACTTT. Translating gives CSVGTGNSPLHF.

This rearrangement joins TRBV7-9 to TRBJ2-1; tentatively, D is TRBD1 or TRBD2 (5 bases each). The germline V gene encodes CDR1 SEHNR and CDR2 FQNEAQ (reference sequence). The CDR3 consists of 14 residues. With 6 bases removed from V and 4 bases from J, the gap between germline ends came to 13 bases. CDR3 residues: CASRWDQRYNEQFF. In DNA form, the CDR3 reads TGTGCCAGCAGGTGGGACCAGAGATACAATGAGCAGTTCTTC.

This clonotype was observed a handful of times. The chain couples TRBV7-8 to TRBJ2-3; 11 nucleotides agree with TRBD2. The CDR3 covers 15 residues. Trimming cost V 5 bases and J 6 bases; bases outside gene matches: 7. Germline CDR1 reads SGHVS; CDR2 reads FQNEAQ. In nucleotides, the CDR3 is TGTGCCAGCAGCGGGGGTAGCGGGGGGGAGGATACGCAGTATTTT. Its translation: CASSGGSGGEDTQYF.

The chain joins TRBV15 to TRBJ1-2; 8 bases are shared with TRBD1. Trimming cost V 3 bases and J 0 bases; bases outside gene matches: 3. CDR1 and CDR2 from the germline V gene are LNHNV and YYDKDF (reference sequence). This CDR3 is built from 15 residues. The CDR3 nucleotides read TGTGCCACCAGCAGGGACAGGGCCCCTAACTATGGCTACACCTTC. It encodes CATSRDRAPNYGYTF.

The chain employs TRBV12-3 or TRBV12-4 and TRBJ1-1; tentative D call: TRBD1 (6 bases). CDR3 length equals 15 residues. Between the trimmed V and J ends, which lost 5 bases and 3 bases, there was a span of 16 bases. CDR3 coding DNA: TGTGCCAGCAGTCGGACAGCCCGCCGGCACACTGAAGCTTTCTTT. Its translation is CASSRTARRHTEAFF.

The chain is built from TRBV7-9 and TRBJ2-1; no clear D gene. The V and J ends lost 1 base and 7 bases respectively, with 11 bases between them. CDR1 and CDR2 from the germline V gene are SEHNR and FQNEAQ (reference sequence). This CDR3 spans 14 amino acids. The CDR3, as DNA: TGTGCCAGCAGCTTAGATATAAGGAATAATGAGCAGTTCTTC. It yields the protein CASSLDIRNNEQFF.

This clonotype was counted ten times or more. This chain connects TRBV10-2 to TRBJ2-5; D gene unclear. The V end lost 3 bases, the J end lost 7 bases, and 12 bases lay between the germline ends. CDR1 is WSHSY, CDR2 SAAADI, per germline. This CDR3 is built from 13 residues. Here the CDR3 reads CASSEGPRGTQYF. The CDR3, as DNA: TGCGCCAGCAGTGAAGGCCCCCGAGGGACCCAGTACTTC.

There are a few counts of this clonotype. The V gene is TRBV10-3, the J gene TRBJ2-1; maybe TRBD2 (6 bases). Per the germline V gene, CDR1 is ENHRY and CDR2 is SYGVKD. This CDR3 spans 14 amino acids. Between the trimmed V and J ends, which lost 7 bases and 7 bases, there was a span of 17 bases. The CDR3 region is CAITGGAARNEQFF. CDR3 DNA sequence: TGTGCCATCACGGGCGGGGCAGCAAGGAATGAGCAGTTCTTC.

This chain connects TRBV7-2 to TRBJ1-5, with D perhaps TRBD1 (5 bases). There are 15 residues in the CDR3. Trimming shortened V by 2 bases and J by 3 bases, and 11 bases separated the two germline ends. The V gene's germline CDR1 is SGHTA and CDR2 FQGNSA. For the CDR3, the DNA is TGTGCCAGCAGCTTACAGGGTTTAGTCAATCAGCCCCAGCATTTT. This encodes CASSLQGLVNQPQHF. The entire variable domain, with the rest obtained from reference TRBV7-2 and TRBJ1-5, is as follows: GAGVSQSPSNKVTEKGKDVELRCDPISGHTALYWYRQSLGQGLEFLIYFQGNSAPDKSGLPSDRFSAERTGGSVSTLTIQRTQQEDSAVYLCASSLQGLVNQPQHFGDGTRLSIL.

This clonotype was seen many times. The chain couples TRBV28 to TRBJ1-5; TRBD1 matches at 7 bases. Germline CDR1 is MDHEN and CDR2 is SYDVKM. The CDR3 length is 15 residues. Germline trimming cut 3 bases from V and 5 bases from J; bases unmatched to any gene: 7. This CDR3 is CASSFLRGIDQPQHF. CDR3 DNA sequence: TGTGCCAGCAGTTTCCTCAGGGGGATCGATCAGCCCCAGCATTTT.

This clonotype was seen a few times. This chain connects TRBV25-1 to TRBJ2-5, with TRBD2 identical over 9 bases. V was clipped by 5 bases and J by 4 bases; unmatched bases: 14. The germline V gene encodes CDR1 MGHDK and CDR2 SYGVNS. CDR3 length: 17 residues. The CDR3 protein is CASSPLGNSGRGETQYF. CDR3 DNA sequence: TGTGCCAGCAGTCCCCTAGGGAATAGCGGGAGAGGAGAGACCCAGTACTTC.

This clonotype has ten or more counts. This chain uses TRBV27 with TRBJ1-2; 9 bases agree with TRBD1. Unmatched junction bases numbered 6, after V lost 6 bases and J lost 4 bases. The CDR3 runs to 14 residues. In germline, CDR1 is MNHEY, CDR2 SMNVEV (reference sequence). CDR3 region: CASSPTDRGYGYTF. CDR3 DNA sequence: TGTGCCAGCAGCCCTACGGACAGGGGCTATGGCTACACCTTC.

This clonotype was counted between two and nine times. CDR3 sequence reads: CASNKRGTGELFF. As DNA, the CDR3 is TGCGCCAGCAACAAACGAGGCACCGGGGAGCTGTTTTTT. The chain carries TRBV10-1 and TRBJ2-2; D gene unclear. The germline V gene has CDR1 WNHNN and CDR2 SYGVQD (reference sequence). Trimming took off 7 bases at V and 4 bases at J, with 10 bases between the two ends. This CDR3 spans 13 amino acids.

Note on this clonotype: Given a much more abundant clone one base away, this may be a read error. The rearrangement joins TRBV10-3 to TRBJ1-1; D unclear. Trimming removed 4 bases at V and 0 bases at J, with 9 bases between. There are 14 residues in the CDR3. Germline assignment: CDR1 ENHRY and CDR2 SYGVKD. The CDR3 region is CAISGWMVNTEAFF. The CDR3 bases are TGTGCCATCAGTGGATGGATGGTGAACACTGAAGCTTTCTTT.

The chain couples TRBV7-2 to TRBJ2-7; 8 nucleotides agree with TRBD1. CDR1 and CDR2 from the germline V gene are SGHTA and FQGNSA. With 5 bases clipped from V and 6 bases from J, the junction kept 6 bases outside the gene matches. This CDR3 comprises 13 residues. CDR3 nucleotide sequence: TGTGCCAGCAGCCTGGGACAGGTCTCCGAGCAGTACGTC. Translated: CASSLGQVSEQYV.

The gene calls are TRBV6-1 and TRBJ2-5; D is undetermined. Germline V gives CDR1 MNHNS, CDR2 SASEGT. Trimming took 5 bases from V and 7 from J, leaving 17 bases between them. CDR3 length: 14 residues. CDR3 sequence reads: CASSPVSERGTQYF. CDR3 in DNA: TGTGCCAGCAGTCCCGTCTCGGAACGCGGGACCCAGTACTTC.

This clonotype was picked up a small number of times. The CDR3 spells CASSPPLFYEQYF. CDR3 coding DNA: TGTGCCAGCTCACCACCCCTTTTCTACGAGCAGTACTTC. The chain joins TRBV18 to TRBJ2-7; no definite D call. CDR3 size: 13 residues. Germline CDR1 is KGHSH and CDR2 is LQKENI. The ends were cut back, 0 bases at V and 3 bases at J, with 6 bases in the middle. Full variable domain (remainder filled in from reference TRBV18 and TRBJ2-7): NAGVMQNPRHLVRRRGQEARLRCSPMKGHSHVYWYRQLPEEGLKFMVYLQKENIIDESGMPKERFSAEFPKEGPSILRIQQVVRGDSAAYFCASSPPLFYEQYFGPGTRLTVT.